This T cell receptor beta chain comes out of a study of cytomegalovirus exposure and HLA in healthy donors. Turning to the study itself: A later analysis reported the same platform for the roughly 120 validation repertoires and the 500 to 750 first-cohort repertoires. Findings of the study overall: In vitro, three CMV-associated chains proved specific for CMV antigens. The study labeled around 160 TCR beta chains cytomegalovirus-associated.

Germline CDR1 SGDLS, CDR2 YYNGEE. CDR3 length: 14 amino acids. V lost 5 bases and J 6 bases, leaving 15 bases between the germline ends. In the case of this clone: Its antigen is not identified.

Here immunoSEQ multiplex PCR was the method, and the copy in TCRdb shows in-frame clones only, minus some. The sample contains fewer than 250,000 clones, about 86% of which appear only once. The V call is TRBV9, the J call TRBJ1-5; perhaps TRBD1 as D (5 bases). The clonotype was recovered from a young man in good health and CMV-seronegative. The sequenced sample was PBMCs. CDR3 protein: CASSSSGNSQPQHF. CDR3 DNA: TGTGCCAGCAGTTCATCAGGGAATAGTCAGCCCCAGCATTTT.